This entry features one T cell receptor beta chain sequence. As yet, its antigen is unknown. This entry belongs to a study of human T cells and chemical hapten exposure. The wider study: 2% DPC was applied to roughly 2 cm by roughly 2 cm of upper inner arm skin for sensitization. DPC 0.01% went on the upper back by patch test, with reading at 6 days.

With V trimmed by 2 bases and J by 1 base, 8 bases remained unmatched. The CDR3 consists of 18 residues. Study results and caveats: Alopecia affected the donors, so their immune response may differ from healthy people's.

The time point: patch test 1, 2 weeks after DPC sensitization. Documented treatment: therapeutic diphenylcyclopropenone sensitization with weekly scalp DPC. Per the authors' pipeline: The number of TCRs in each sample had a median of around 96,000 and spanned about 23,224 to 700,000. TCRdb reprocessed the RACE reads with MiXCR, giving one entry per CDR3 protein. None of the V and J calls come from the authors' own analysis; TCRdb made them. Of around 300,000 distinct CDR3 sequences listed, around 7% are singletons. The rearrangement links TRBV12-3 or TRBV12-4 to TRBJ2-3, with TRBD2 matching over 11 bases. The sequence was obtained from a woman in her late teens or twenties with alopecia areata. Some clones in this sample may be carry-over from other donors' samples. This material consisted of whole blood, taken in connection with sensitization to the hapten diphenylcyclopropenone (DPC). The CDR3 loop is CASSLRTSGFARTDTQYF. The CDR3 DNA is TGTGCCAGCAGTTTACGGACTAGCGGGTTCGCACGCACAGATACGCAGTATTTT.